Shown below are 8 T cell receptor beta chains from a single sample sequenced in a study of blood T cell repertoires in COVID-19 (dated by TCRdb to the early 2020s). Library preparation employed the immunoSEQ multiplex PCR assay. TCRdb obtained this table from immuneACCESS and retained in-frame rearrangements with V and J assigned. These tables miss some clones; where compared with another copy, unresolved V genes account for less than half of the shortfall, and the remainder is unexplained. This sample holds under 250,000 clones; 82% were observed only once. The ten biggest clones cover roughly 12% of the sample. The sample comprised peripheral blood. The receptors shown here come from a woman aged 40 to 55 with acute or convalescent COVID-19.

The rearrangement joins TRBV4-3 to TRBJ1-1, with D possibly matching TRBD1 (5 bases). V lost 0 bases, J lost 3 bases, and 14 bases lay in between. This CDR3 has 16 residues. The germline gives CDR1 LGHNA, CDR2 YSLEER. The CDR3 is CASSQDRYWGDTEAFF. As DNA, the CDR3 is TGCGCCAGCAGCCAAGATCGATACTGGGGGGACACTGAAGCTTTCTTT.

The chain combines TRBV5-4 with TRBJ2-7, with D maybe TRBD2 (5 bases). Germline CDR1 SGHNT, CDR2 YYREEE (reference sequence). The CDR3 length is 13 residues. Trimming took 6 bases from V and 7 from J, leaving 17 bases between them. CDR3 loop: CASTLSPRGEQYF. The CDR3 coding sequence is TGTGCCAGCACCCTGTCGCCCCGAGGGGAGCAGTACTTC.

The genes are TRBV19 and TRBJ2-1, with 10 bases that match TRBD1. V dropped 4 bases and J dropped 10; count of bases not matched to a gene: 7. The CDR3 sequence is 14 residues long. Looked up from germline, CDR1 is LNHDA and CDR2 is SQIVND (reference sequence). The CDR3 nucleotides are TGTGCCAGTAGTACCCCGGGACAGGGGAGGGAGCAGTTCTTC. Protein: CASSTPGQGREQFF. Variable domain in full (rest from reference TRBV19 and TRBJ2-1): DGGITQSPKYLFRKEGQNVTLSCEQNLNHDAMYWYRQDPGQGLRLIYYSQIVNDFQKGDIAEGYSVSREKKESFPLTVTSAQKNPTAFYLCASSTPGQGREQFFGPGTRLTVL.

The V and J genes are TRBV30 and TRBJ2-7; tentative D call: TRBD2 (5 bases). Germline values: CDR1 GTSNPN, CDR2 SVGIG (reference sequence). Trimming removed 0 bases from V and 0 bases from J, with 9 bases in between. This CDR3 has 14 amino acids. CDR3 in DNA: TGTGCCTGGAGTGTACTAGGGTACTCCTACGAGCAGTACTTC. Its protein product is CAWSVLGYSYEQYF.

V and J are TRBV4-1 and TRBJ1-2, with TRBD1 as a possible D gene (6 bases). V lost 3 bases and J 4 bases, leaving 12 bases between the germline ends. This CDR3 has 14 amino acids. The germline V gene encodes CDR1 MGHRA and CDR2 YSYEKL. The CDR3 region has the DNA TGCGCCAGCAGCCATCCCGGACAGTTCTATGGCTACACCTTC. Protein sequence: CASSHPGQFYGYTF.

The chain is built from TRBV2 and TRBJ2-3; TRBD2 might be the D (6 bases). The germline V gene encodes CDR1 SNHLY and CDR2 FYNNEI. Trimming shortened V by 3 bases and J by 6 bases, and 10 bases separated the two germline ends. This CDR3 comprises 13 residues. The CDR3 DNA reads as TGTGCCAGCAGTGATGCGGGGCAGGATACGCAGTATTTT. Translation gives CASSDAGQDTQYF.

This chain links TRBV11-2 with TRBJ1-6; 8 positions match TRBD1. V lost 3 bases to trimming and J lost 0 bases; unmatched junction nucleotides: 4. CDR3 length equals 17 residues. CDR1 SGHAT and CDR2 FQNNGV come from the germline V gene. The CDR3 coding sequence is TGTGCCAGCAGCTTCGGGCAGGGGGCCTCCTATAATTCACCCCTCCACTTT. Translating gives CASSFGQGASYNSPLHF.

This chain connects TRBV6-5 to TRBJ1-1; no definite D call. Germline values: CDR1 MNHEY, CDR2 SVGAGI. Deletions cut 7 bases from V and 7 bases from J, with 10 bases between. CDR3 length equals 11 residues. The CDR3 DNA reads TGTGCCAGCACTCGGAGCGGTGAAGCTTTCTTT. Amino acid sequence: CASTRSGEAFF.